Given below is one TCR beta chain in context. This clone's antigen is unknown. Per-base qualities were not stored, and no clone one base away is much larger. Library preparation was by the immunoSEQ multiplex PCR assay. TCRdb took this table from immuneACCESS and kept in-frame rearrangements with V and J called. Such tables lack part of the clones; where checked against another copy, unresolved V genes explain under half of the gap, and the rest is unexplained. Recorded for this sample are some 60,000 clones; roughly 86% of them occurred a single time. The ten largest make up more than 4% of the sample. The record originates from a study of technical replicates of blood from several donors (dated by TCRdb to between 2016 and 2019). The junction carries 18 bases between V and J, which are trimmed by 4 bases and 5 bases respectively. CDR1 and CDR2 are read off the germline V gene as SGHRS and YFSETQ. The CDR3 holds 15 amino acids from the cysteine to the phenylalanine. Here the CDR3 DNA is all that survives: 45 bases in frame from base 1.

The chain is encoded by TRBV5-1 joined to TRBJ2-5, and perhaps TRBD1 as D gene, on 6 matching bases. This receptor was obtained from a human donor in good health. Some clones in this sample may be carry-over from other donors' samples. Sequenced sample: PBMCs. The bases are TGCGCCAGCAGCGGAAAACAGGGATATGGGGAGACCCAGTACTTC. It translates as CASSGKQGYGETQYF.